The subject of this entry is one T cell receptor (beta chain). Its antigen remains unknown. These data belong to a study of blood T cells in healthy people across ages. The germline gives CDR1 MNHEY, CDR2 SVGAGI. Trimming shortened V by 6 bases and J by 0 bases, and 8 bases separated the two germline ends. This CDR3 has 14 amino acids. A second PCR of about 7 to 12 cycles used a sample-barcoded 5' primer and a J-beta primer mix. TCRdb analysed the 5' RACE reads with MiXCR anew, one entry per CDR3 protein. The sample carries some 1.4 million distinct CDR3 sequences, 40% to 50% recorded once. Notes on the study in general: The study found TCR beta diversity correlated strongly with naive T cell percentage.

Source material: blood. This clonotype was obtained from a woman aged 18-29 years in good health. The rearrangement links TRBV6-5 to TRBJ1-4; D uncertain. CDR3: CASRNTATNEKLFF. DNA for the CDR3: TGTGCCAGCAGGAACACCGCAACTAATGAAAAACTGTTTTTT.